The 3 T cell receptor beta chains below come from one sample, sequenced in a study of T cells in Graves' hyperthyroidism and ophthalmopathy. TCR beta CDR3 regions were amplified from RNA transcripts. Researchers ran a first-round RT-PCR on the TCR CDR3 using the HTBI primer set. Each CDR3 protein gets one entry after TCRdb re-called the multiplex PCR reads with MiXCR. The sample has roughly 360,000 distinct CDR3 sequences, approximately 12% seen once. Sequences were obtained from blood. The receptors originated from a man aged 25 to 45 with Graves' hyperthyroidism that later progressed to Graves' ophthalmopathy.

The V and J genes are TRBV5-1 and TRBJ2-5, with D perhaps TRBD2 (5 bases). CDR3 size: 14 residues. Trimming shortened V by 4 bases and J by 1 base, and 11 bases separated the two germline ends. The germline CDR1 and CDR2 sequences are SGHRS and YFSETQ. The CDR3 loop reads CASSPRAGQETQYF. CDR3 bases: TGCGCCAGCAGCCCGAGGGCAGGCCAAGAGACCCAGTACTTC. The variable domain in full, with the rest retrieved from reference TRBV5-1 and TRBJ2-5, is KAGVTQTPRYLIKTRGQQVTLSCSPISGHRSVSWYQQTPGQGLQFLFEYFSETQRNKGNFPGRFSGRQFSNSRSEMNVSTLELGDSALYLCASSPRAGQETQYFGPGTRLLVL.

Turning to this clonotype: The junction does not match germline at one end; this may be a read error. V is TRBV18 and J is TRBJ2-2; 12 nucleotides agree with TRBD2. In germline, CDR1 is KGHSH, CDR2 LQKENI. This CDR3 is built from 18 residues. CDR3 region: CASTPRLAGASNTGELFF. The CDR3 coding sequence is TGTGCCAGCACACCGAGACTAGCGGGGGCCTCGAACACCGGGGAGCTGTTTTTT.

The sample holds a few counts of this clonotype. The chain couples TRBV9 to TRBJ2-3; the D gene is possibly TRBD2 (7 bases). In germline, CDR1 is SGDLS, CDR2 YYNGEE. The CDR3 is 15 amino acids. V gave up 0 bases and J gave up 5 bases, with 13 bases separating them. The CDR3 is CASSVEGGAGDTQYF. CDR3 DNA sequence: TGTGCCAGCAGCGTAGAAGGGGGGGCCGGAGATACGCAGTATTTT.